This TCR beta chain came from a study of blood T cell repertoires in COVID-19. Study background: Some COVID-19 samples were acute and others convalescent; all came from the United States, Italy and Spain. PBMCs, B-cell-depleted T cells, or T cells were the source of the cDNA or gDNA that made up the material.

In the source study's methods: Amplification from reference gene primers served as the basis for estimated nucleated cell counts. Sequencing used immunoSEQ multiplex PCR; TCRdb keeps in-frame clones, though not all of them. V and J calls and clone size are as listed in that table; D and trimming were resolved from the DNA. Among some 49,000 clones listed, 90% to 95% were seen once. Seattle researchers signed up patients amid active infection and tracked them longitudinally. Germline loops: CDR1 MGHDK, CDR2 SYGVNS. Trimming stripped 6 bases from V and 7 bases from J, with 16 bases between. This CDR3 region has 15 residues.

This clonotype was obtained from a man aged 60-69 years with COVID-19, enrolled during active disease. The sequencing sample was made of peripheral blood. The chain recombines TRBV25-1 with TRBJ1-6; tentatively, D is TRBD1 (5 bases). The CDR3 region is CASSPGAGSNSPLHF. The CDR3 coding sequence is TGTGCCAGCAGCCCCGGGGCGGGGTCCAATTCACCCCTCCACTTT.